This TCR beta chain was identified during a study of shared clonotypes between healthy human individuals. General study findings and limits: Generally, estimated richness proved larger in naive subsets than it did in memory subsets. Rarefaction revealed incomplete sorted-subset sequencing despite large depth.

The CDR3 length is 15 residues. V was trimmed by 3 bases and J by 1 base, leaving 12 bases between them. CDR1 SGHTA and CDR2 FQGNSA come from the germline V gene. Naive CD8 cells comprised CD45RO-negative, CCR7-positively selected cells, excluding terminally differentiated effector memory CD45RA+ cells. Sequenced by immunoSEQ multiplex PCR; TCRdb stores in-frame clones only, minus some. In the table there are roughly 770,000 clones, 90% to 97% of which are singletons. To note about this clone: Its antigen is undetermined.

The clonotype was recovered from a man in his thirties or forties in good health. The material sequenced was naive CD8+ T cells sorted from blood. The rearrangement uses TRBV7-2 and TRBJ1-1; no firm D call. CDR3 DNA: TGTGCCAGCAGCTTCAGAGGTCAGGCGAACACTGAAGCTTTCTTT. Its protein product is CASSFRGQANTEAFF.